The clone carrying this T cell receptor (beta chain) was seen repeatedly, ten times or more. There are 15 residues in the CDR3. Germline CDR1 LGHDT, CDR2 YNNKEL (reference sequence). Losses at the gene ends were 1 base for V and 5 bases for J; bases not matched to a gene: 3. Amplification targeted TCR beta CDR3 regions from RNA transcripts. During a first-round RT-PCR of the TCR CDR3, the HTBI primer set was used. Using its own MiXCR run on the multiplex PCR reads, TCRdb lists one record per CDR3 protein. The table includes about 410,000 distinct CDR3 sequences, more than 12% detected once. Ophthalmopathy cases scored 3 or more on the Clinical Activity Score and 4 or more on NOSPECS grade, with duration below 3 months. A patient was excluded if there was uncontrolled infection, other autoimmune disease, pregnancy or lactation. The source of the PBMCs was 8 to 10 ml of fresh peripheral blood. The sample originates from a study of T cells in Graves' hyperthyroidism and ophthalmopathy.

Source material: blood. The V and J genes are TRBV3-1 and TRBJ2-3, with TRBD2 matching over 10 bases. This receptor was obtained from a woman in her thirties with Graves' ophthalmopathy. The CDR3 coding sequence is TGTGCCAGCAGCCAAGGGGTAGCGGGGGGAGATACGCAGTATTTT. Amino acid sequence: CASSQGVAGGDTQYF.